The clone carrying this TCR beta chain is classed as medium-sized (0.01 to 0.1%). Libraries were prepared by immunoSEQ multiplex PCR; TCRdb keeps only in-frame clonotypes and omits some of them. The sample lists around 58,000 clones, roughly 83% occurring once. Germline CDR1 and CDR2: MNHEY and SMNVEV (reference sequence). After removal of 4 bases from V and 6 bases from J, the junction contained 6 bases not matched to a gene. The CDR3 has 14 residues. This entry comes from a study of blood T cell repertoires in COVID-19. Study overall: T cells, B-cell-depleted T cells, or PBMCs supplied cDNA or gDNA.

The chain is built from TRBV27 and TRBJ2-7; 10 nucleotides match TRBD1. Sample: peripheral blood. The TCR comes from a human donor in a cohort sampled during active COVID-19. The CDR3 loop reads CASSSGTGASEQYF. The CDR3 DNA sequence: TGTGCCAGCAGTTCCGGGACAGGGGCGTCCGAGCAGTACTTC.